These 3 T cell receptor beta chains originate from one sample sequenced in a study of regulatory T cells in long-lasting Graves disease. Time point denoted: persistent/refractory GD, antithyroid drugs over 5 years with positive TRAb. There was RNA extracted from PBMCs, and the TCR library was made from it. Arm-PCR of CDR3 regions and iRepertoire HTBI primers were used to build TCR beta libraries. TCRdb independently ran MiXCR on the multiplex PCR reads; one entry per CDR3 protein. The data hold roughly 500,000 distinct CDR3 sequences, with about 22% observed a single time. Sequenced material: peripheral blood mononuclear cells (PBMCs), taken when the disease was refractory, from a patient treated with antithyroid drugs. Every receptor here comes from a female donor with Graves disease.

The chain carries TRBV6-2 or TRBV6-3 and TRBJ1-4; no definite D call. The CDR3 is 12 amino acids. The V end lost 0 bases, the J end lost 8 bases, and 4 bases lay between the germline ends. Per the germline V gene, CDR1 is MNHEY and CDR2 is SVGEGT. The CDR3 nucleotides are TGTGCCAGCAGTTACTCGTACGAAAAACTGTTTTTT. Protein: CASSYSYEKLFF.

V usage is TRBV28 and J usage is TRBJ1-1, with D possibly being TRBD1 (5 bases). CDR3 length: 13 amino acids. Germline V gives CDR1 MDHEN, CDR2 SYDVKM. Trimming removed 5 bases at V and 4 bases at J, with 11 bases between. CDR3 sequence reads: CASSMAGSTEAFF. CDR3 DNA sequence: TGTGCCAGCAGTATGGCAGGGAGCACTGAAGCTTTCTTT. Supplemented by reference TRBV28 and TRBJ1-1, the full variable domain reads DVKVTQSSRYLVKRTGEKVFLECVQDMDHENMFWYRQDPGLGLRLIYFSYDVKMKEKGDIPEGYSVSREKKERFSLILESASTNQTSMYLCASSMAGSTEAFFGQGTRLTVV.

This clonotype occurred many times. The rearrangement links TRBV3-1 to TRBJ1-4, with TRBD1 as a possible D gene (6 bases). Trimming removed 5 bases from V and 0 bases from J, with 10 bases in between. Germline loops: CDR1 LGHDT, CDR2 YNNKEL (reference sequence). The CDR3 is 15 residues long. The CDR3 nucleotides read TGTGCCAGCAGCACGGGACACGCAACTAATGAAAAACTGTTTTTT. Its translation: CASSTGHATNEKLFF.